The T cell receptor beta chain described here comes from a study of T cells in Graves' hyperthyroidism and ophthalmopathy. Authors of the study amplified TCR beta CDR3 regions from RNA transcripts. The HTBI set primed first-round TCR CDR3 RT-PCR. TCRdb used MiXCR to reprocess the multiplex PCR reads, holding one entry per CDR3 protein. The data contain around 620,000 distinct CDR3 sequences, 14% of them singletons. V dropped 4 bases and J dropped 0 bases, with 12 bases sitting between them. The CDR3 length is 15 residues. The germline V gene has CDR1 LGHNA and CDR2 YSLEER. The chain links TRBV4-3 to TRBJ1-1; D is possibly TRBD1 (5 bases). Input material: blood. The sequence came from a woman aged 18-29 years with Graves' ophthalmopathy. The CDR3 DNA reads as TGCGCCAGCAGCCGCCTACAGGATATGAACACTGAAGCTTTCTTT. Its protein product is CASSRLQDMNTEAFF.